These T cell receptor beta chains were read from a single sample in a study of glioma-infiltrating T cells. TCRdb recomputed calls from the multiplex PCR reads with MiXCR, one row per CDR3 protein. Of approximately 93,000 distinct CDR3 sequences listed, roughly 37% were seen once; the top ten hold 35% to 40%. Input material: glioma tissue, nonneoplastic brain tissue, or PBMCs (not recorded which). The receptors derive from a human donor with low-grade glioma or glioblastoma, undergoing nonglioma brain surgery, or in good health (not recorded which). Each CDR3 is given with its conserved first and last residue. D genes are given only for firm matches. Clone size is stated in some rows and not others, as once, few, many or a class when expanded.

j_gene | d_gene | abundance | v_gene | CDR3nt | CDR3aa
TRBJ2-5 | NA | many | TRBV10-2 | TGCGCCAGCAGTGAGTCGATTGAGACCCAGTACTTC | CASSESIETQYF
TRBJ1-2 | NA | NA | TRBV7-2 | TGTGGCAGCAGCTTCGGGCCCTTACTCGGCTACACCTTC | CGSSFGPLLGYTF
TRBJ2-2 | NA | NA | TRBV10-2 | TGCGCCAGCAGTGAGAGTGAGACCGTGGAGCTGTTCTTT | CASSESETVELFF
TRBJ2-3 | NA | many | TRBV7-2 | TGTGCCAGCAGCCCAAGATGGACTAGCACAGATACGCAGTATTTT | CASSPRWTSTDTQYF
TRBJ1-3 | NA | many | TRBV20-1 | TGCAGTGCTAGGCAGGACGCAAGCTCTGGAAACACCATATATTTT | CSARQDASSGNTIYF
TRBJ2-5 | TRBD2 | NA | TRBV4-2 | TGTGCCAGCAGCCAAGTGACTAGCGGGGGGTTCCAAGAGACCCAGTACTTC | CASSQVTSGGFQETQYF
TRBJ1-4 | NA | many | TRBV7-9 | TGTGCCAGCAGCCAGACAATGCCAGGGGAAAAACTGCTTTTT | CASSQTMPGEKLLF
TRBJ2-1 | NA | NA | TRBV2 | TGTGCCAGCAGTGGAGAGCCTACCTATGAGCAGTTATTC | CASSGEPTYEQLF
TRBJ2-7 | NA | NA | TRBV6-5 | TGTGCCAGCAGGCTCTTAGGGGACTTGAGCGGCGAGCAGTACTTC | CASRLLGDLSGEQYF
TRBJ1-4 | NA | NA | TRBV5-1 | TGCGCCAGCAGCTCCTACCGATTCACCGAGGGTGAAAAACTGTTTTTT | CASSSYRFTEGEKLFF
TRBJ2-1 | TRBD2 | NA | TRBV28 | TGTGCCAGCAGGTCGGGACTAGGATCCTACAATGAGCAGTTCTTC | CASRSGLGSYNEQFF
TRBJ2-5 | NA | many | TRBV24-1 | TGTGCCACCAGTGATCCTCGGGACAACCAAGAGACCCAGTACTTC | CATSDPRDNQETQYF
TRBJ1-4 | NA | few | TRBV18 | TGTGCCAGCTCAACCCAGAGCCCAACTAATGAAAAACTGTTTTTT | CASSTQSPTNEKLFF
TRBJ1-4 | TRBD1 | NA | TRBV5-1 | TGCGCCAGCAGCCCTTCGACAGGGGGCCTTCAATCAAAAAATGAAAAACTGTTTTTT | CASSPSTGGLQSKNEKLFF
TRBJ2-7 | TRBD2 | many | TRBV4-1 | TGCGCCAGCAGCCAAGAAGTCGTAACTAGCGGCTCCTACGAGCAGTACTTC | CASSQEVVTSGSYEQYF
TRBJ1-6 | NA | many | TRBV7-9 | TGTGCCAGCAGCTTAGAGGGCAGGGTTTCTTCACCCCTCCACTTT | CASSLEGRVSSPLHF
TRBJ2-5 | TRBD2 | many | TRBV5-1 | TGCGCCAGCACGGAGGAGCGGGGTGGTGTGACCCAGTACTTC | CASTEERGGVTQYF
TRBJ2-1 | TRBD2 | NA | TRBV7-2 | TGTGCCAACAGTCGACCGGGACTAGCGGCCTTAAGCTCCTACAATGAGCAGCTCTTC | CANSRPGLAALSSYNEQLF
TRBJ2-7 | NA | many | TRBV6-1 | TGTGCCAGCAGATCCCCCTCGGTCGGCGAGCAGTACTTC | CASRSPSVGEQYF
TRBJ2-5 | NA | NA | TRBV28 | TGTGCCAGCAGTTTAGGTCAAAGGGGGGAGACCCAGTACTTC | CASSLGQRGETQYF
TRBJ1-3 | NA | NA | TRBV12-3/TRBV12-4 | TGTGCCAGCAGGCCCAGCCGAGACTCTGGAGACACCATATATTTT | CASRPSRDSGDTIYF